This T cell receptor (beta chain) was captured in a study of T cells in Graves' hyperthyroidism and ophthalmopathy. The investigators amplified TCR beta CDR3 regions from RNA transcripts. When the TCR CDR3 underwent first-round RT-PCR, the HTBI primer set was used. TCRdb used MiXCR to reprocess the multiplex PCR reads, holding one entry per CDR3 protein. Among about 560,000 distinct CDR3 sequences listed, 16% were seen once. The sequence was collected from a young woman with Graves' hyperthyroidism. Sequencing was carried out using blood.

The CDR3 here is CASSVGEGRYEQYF. Here the CDR3 DNA reads TGTGCCAGCAGCGTAGGAGAGGGGAGATACGAGCAGTACTTC. The chain uses TRBV9 and TRBJ2-7; D tentatively reads TRBD1 or TRBD2 (5 bases each). V was pared by 0 bases and J by 4 bases, with 11 bases between. The CDR3 spans 14 residues. Germline V lookup: CDR1 SGDLS, CDR2 YYNGEE.